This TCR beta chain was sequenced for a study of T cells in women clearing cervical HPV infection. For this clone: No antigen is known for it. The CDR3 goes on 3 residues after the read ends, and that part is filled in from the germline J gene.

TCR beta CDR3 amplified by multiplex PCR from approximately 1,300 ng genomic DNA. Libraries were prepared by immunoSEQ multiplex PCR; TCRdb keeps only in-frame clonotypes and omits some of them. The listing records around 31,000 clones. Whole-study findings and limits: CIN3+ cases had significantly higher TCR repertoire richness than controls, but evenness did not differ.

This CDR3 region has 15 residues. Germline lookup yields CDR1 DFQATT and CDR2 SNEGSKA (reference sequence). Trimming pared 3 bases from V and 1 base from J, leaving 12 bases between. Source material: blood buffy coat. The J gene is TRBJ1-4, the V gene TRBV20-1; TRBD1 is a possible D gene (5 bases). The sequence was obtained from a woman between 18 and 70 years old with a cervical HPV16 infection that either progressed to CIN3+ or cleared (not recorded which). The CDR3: CSASTGEETNEKLFF. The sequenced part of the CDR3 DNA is TGCAGTGCTAGTACAGGAGAGGAAACTAATGAAAAA.